A single sample gave rise to the 32 T cell receptor beta chains below, sequenced in a study of T cells in tuberculosis. Profiling relied on immunoSEQ multiplex PCR, and the TCRdb table lists in-frame clones only, not all of them. The sample records tens of thousands of clones, around 93% being singletons. Sequenced sample: PBMCs. These receptors were collected from a donor aged 10-29 years with latent tuberculosis or without tuberculosis infection. Some clones in this sample may be carry-over from other donors' samples.

The chain carries TRBV7-8 and TRBJ1-1; maybe TRBD1 (5 bases). Trimming shortened V by 1 base and J by 1 base, and 16 bases separated the two germline ends. This CDR3 is built from 17 residues. CDR1 SGHVS and CDR2 FQNEAQ come from the germline V gene. The CDR3 region has the DNA TGTGCCAGCAGCTTAGAAGGGAAAGGGGCCTGGAACACTGAAGCTTTCTTT. Amino acid sequence: CASSLEGKGAWNTEAFF. Full variable domain (remainder filled in from reference TRBV7-8 and TRBJ1-1): GAGVSQSPRYKVAKRGQDVALRCDPISGHVSLFWYQQALGQGPEFLTYFQNEAQLDKSGLPSDRFFAERPEGSVSTLKIQRTQQEDSAVYLCASSLEGKGAWNTEAFFGQGTRLTVV.

The chain joins TRBV2 to TRBJ1-1; D is unresolved. V lost 7 bases and J lost 0, with 9 bases in between. The CDR3 runs to 13 residues. Germline V CDR1 and CDR2: SNHLY, FYNNEI. The CDR3 protein is CASKSEMNTEAFF. In nucleotides, the CDR3 is TGTGCCAGCAAATCAGAAATGAACACTGAAGCTTTCTTT.

The V call is TRBV5-6, the J call TRBJ2-7; 7 nucleotides agree with TRBD1. Germline loops: CDR1 SGHDT, CDR2 YYEEEE. The CDR3 runs 17 residues. The trim removed 1 base at V and 6 bases at J, leaving 16 bases unmatched. CDR3 sequence reads: CASSLFGETGLGREQYF. DNA of the CDR3: TGTGCCAGCAGCTTGTTTGGGGAGACAGGGCTGGGTCGCGAGCAGTACTTC.

This chain links TRBV4-1 with TRBJ1-3; TRBD1 aligns across 7 bases. Germline CDR1 and CDR2: MGHRA and YSYEKL. Losses at the gene ends were 0 bases for V and 0 bases for J; bases not matched to a gene: 2. The CDR3 is 16 amino acids. This chain's CDR3 is CASSQDRTGSGNTIYF. The CDR3 DNA is TGCGCCAGCAGCCAAGATCGGACAGGCTCTGGAAACACCATATATTTT.

The chain combines TRBV2 with TRBJ2-3, with D unresolved. This CDR3 is 12 amino acids long. Germline values: CDR1 SNHLY, CDR2 FYNNEI. Trimming removed 6 bases at V and 0 bases at J, with 4 bases between. The CDR3 protein is CASSLSTDTQYF. Here the CDR3 DNA reads TGTGCCAGCAGCTTGAGCACAGATACGCAGTATTTT.

The chain uses TRBV15 and TRBJ1-3, with TRBD1 matching over 9 bases. CDR3 length: 15 residues. Germline-derived CDR1 and CDR2 are LNHNV and YYDKDF (reference sequence). With 7 bases clipped from V and 4 bases from J, the junction kept 8 bases outside the gene matches. CDR3 in amino acids: CATTPGQGSGNTIYF. Here the CDR3 DNA reads TGTGCCACCACCCCGGGACAGGGATCGGGAAACACCATATATTTT.

The chain couples TRBV4-1 to TRBJ2-5, with D possibly being TRBD2 (6 bases). Trimming shortened V by 5 bases and J by 5 bases, and 12 bases separated the two germline ends. CDR3 length: 13 amino acids. Germline-derived CDR1 and CDR2 are MGHRA and YSYEKL. The CDR3 coding sequence is TGCGCCAGCAGCGGCTCACGGGGGGAGACCCAGTACTTC. Residues: CASSGSRGETQYF.

V and J are TRBV27 and TRBJ1-5; tentative D call: TRBD1 (5 bases). V lost 5 bases and J 6 bases, leaving 14 bases between the germline ends. Germline CDR1 reads MNHEY; CDR2 reads SMNVEV (reference sequence). The CDR3 covers 14 residues. For the CDR3, the DNA is TGTGCCAGCAGTCCCGGGTGGGGCGCTCAGCCCCAGCATTTT. Encoded protein: CASSPGWGAQPQHF.

The chain joins TRBV7-8 to TRBJ1-6; D ambiguous. Germline V CDR1 and CDR2: SGHVS, FQNEAQ. Between the trimmed V and J ends, which lost 5 bases and 8 bases, there was a span of 10 bases. The CDR3 sequence is 13 residues long. The CDR3 nucleotides read TGTGCCAGCAGCATGACTTCAGATTCACCCCTCCACTTT. It yields the protein CASSMTSDSPLHF.

CDR3: CASSLQGQGIHRELFF. Here the CDR3 DNA reads TGTGCCAGCAGCCTACAGGGACAGGGGATCCACCGGGAGCTGTTTTTT. This chain links TRBV7-9 with TRBJ2-2, with 10 bases that match TRBD1. V was pared by 5 bases and J by 9 bases, with 12 bases of the junction left unmatched. Germline V lookup: CDR1 SEHNR, CDR2 FQNEAQ (reference sequence). The CDR3 covers 16 residues.

This chain links TRBV7-2 with TRBJ2-5; 8 nucleotides agree with TRBD2. CDR3 length equals 16 residues. Germline CDR1 reads SGHTA; CDR2 reads FQGNSA. Losses at the gene ends were 2 bases for V and 2 bases for J; bases not matched to a gene: 7. CDR3 DNA: TGTGCCAGCAGCTTAAGCGGGAGTAGGGGACAAGAGACCCAGTACTTC. Residues: CASSLSGSRGQETQYF.

The rearrangement links TRBV10-1 to TRBJ2-2; D might be TRBD1 (6 bases). This CDR3 is built from 16 residues. With 7 bases removed from V and 7 bases from J, the gap between germline ends came to 22 bases. CDR1 WNHNN and CDR2 SYGVQD come from the germline V gene (reference sequence). In nucleotides, the CDR3 is TGCGCCAGCACGACCTACGGGACACCCCCCTGCGGGGAGCTGTTTTTT. It specifies CASTTYGTPPCGELFF.

This clone has only one observation. The V call is TRBV6-6, the J call TRBJ1-2; D is undetermined. V dropped 5 bases and J dropped 0 bases, with 7 bases sitting between them. Germline loops: CDR1 MNHNY, CDR2 SVGAGI (reference sequence). The CDR3 runs to 13 residues. For the CDR3, the DNA is TGTGCCAGCAGTGGCGGATCTAACTATGGCTACACCTTC. It codes for CASSGGSNYGYTF.

V gene TRBV7-6 combines with J gene TRBJ1-2; 8 bases agree with TRBD1. V lost 4 bases and J lost 2; bases outside the gene matches: 9. Germline assignment: CDR1 SGHVS and CDR2 FNYEAQ. CDR3 size: 16 residues. The CDR3 region is CASSSIRDRSNYGYTF. As DNA, the CDR3 is TGTGCCAGCAGCTCTATCCGGGACAGGTCAAACTATGGCTACACCTTC.

About this clone: An end of the junction differs from the germline gene, which may be a read error. At the DNA level, this CDR3 is encoded by other sequences in the same sample as well. V gene TRBV19 combines with J gene TRBJ1-2; a possible D gene is TRBD1 (6 bases). Germline CDR1 LNHDA, CDR2 SQIVND (reference sequence). The CDR3 contains 15 residues. In DNA form, the CDR3 reads TGCGCCAGTAGTACCTGGGACACTCCTAACTATGGCTACACCTTC. Amino acid sequence: CASSTWDTPNYGYTF.

The chain has TRBV10-2 and TRBJ1-5, with TRBD1 identical over 8 bases. V was pared by 7 bases and J by 7 bases, with 12 bases of the junction left unmatched. The CDR3 covers 15 residues. Germline assignment: CDR1 WSHSY and CDR2 SAAADI. The CDR3 sequence: CASNPSTGVEQPQHF. CDR3 bases: TGCGCCAGCAACCCTTCGACAGGGGTGGAACAGCCCCAGCATTTT.

The J gene is TRBJ2-3, the V gene TRBV28; tentatively, D is TRBD2 (6 bases). CDR3 length: 17 amino acids. The germline CDR1 and CDR2 sequences are MDHEN and SYDVKM. V lost 8 bases, J lost 1 base, and 22 bases lay in between. In nucleotides, the CDR3 is TGTGCCAGCCAAAAAGGAGTAAAGCGGGTCCGCACAGATACGCAGTATTTT. Its translation: CASQKGVKRVRTDTQYF.

The chain combines TRBV12-5 with TRBJ2-5; TRBD1 aligns across 7 bases. V lost 2 bases, J lost 2 bases, and 11 bases stayed unmatched. The CDR3 consists of 17 residues. Germline-derived CDR1 and CDR2 are LGHNT and FRNRAP. DNA of the CDR3: TGTGCTAGTGGTTTGATACTCCCACAGGGGCTACAAGAGACCCAGTACTTC. Translated: CASGLILPQGLQETQYF.

This chain links TRBV9 with TRBJ1-2; 9 bases agree with TRBD1. V dropped 5 bases and J dropped 5; count of bases not matched to a gene: 7. The germline gives CDR1 SGDLS, CDR2 YYNGEE. This CDR3 is built from 14 residues. CDR3 in amino acids: CASRPRDRDYGYTF. For the CDR3, the DNA is TGTGCCAGCAGGCCCCGGGACAGGGATTATGGCTACACCTTC.

The CDR3 is CASSGLPSYEQYF. DNA for the CDR3: TGTGCCAGCAGTGGACTACCGTCCTACGAGCAGTACTTC. V gene TRBV2 combines with J gene TRBJ2-7; TRBD2 is a possible D gene (5 bases). Trimming cost V 4 bases and J 1 base, with 8 bases left between them. Germline values: CDR1 SNHLY, CDR2 FYNNEI. This CDR3 is built from 13 residues.

The chain carries TRBV19 and TRBJ2-1; 10 bases line up with TRBD2. V gave up 6 bases and J gave up 5 bases; unmatched junction bases: 7. The CDR3 length is 15 residues. In germline, CDR1 is LNHDA, CDR2 SQIVND (reference sequence). The CDR3, as DNA: TGTGCCAGTAGCTTAGCGGGGGGAGGAAACAATGAGCAGTTCTTC. Protein sequence: CASSLAGGGNNEQFF.

This clone was observed a handful of times. V and J are TRBV4-1 and TRBJ1-2; D might be TRBD1 (5 bases). The V gene lost 3 bases and the J gene lost 0 bases, with 11 bases spanning the gap. CDR3 length: 15 amino acids. Germline V gene data show CDR1 as MGHRA and CDR2 as YSYEKL. This chain's CDR3 is CASSQGPGSNYGYTF. CDR3 sequence (DNA): TGCGCCAGCAGCCAGGGGCCTGGGTCTAACTATGGCTACACCTTC.

The chain combines TRBV7-8 with TRBJ2-1; 8 positions match TRBD2. This CDR3 is built from 15 residues. V gave up 1 base and J gave up 8 bases; unmatched junction bases: 7. CDR1 SGHVS and CDR2 FQNEAQ come from the germline V gene. The CDR3 is CASSLGFGGGDEQFF. The CDR3 DNA sequence: TGTGCCAGCAGCTTAGGATTCGGGGGGGGCGATGAGCAGTTCTTC.

This chain links TRBV5-1 with TRBJ2-2, with 11 bases identical to TRBD1. CDR3 length equals 16 residues. V lost 4 bases, J lost 4 bases, and 6 bases stayed unmatched. From germline, CDR1 is SGHRS and CDR2 YFSETQ. CDR3 DNA: TGCGCCAGCAGCCCGGGGACAGGGGGACCCACCGGGGAGCTGTTTTTT. Translating it yields CASSPGTGGPTGELFF.

The rearrangement joins TRBV4-1 to TRBJ1-5; 7 bases line up with TRBD1. J was trimmed by 4 bases and V by 3 bases; bases with no gene match: 3. There are 14 residues in the CDR3. The germline CDR1 and CDR2 sequences are MGHRA and YSYEKL. For the CDR3, the DNA is TGCGCCAGCAGCCAGGACAGGTTGAATCAGCCCCAGCATTTT. Translating gives CASSQDRLNQPQHF.

V usage is TRBV19 and J usage is TRBJ2-1; 8 bases line up with TRBD2. Germline values: CDR1 LNHDA, CDR2 SQIVND (reference sequence). Trimming cost V 5 bases and J 5 bases; bases outside gene matches: 11. This CDR3 is 16 amino acids long. The CDR3 DNA follows: TGTGCCAGTAGTTGGACGCGGCTAGCGGGCCACAATGAGCAGTTCTTC. The encoded protein is CASSWTRLAGHNEQFF.

This clone is termed medium-sized (0.01 to 0.1%). The chain has TRBV10-3 and TRBJ2-7; perhaps TRBD1 as D (6 bases). V was trimmed by 6 bases and J by 5 bases, leaving 11 bases between them. Germline loops: CDR1 ENHRY, CDR2 SYGVKD. CDR3 length equals 12 residues. CDR3 coding DNA: TGTGCCATCAGGGGACAAGGGGACGAGCAGTACTTC. Protein: CAIRGQGDEQYF.

CDR3 sequence: CASSQNPGTSSYEQYF. CDR3 DNA sequence: TGCGCCAGCAGCCAGAACCCCGGGACTAGCTCCTACGAGCAGTACTTC. The rearrangement joins TRBV4-1 to TRBJ2-7, with TRBD2 matching over 8 bases. Trimming at V came to 3 bases and at J to 0 bases, leaving 7 bases not matched to a gene. The germline V gene encodes CDR1 MGHRA and CDR2 YSYEKL. This CDR3 spans 16 amino acids.

The chain uses TRBV20-1 and TRBJ1-1; no clear D. The CDR3 loop spans 11 amino acids. Per germline, CDR1 DFQATT and CDR2 SNEGSKA (reference sequence). Between the trimmed V and J ends, which lost 4 bases and 1 base, there was a span of 4 bases. The CDR3 is CSAIKNTEAFF. The CDR3 region has the DNA TGCAGTGCTATAAAGAACACTGAAGCTTTCTTT.

This sequence joins TRBV20-1 and TRBJ2-1, with D tentatively TRBD2 (6 bases). V lost 6 bases and J 10 bases, leaving 13 bases between the germline ends. CDR3 size: 11 residues. The V gene's germline CDR1 is DFQATT and CDR2 SNEGSKA (reference sequence). Written as DNA, the CDR3 is TGCAGTGCCTATTGGCTAGCGGAGCAGTTCTTC. Translating it yields CSAYWLAEQFF.

This chain links TRBV5-5 with TRBJ1-1; no clear D. The V end was cut by 1 base, the J end by 1 base, with 8 bases between. Germline CDR1 and CDR2: SGHKS and YYEKEE (reference sequence). The CDR3 sequence is 14 residues long. The CDR3 coding sequence is TGTGCCAGCAGCTTGATCGATAGGAACACTGAAGCTTTCTTT. This encodes CASSLIDRNTEAFF.

The chain links TRBV13 to TRBJ1-2, with D possibly TRBD1 on 6 matching bases. Deletions cut 5 bases from V and 4 bases from J, with 11 bases between. Germline values: CDR1 PRHDT, CDR2 FYEKMQ (reference sequence). The CDR3 spans 13 residues. The CDR3 region has the DNA TGTGCCAGCAGCCTACTAGGGGGCTATGGCTACACCTTC. This gives the protein CASSLLGGYGYTF.